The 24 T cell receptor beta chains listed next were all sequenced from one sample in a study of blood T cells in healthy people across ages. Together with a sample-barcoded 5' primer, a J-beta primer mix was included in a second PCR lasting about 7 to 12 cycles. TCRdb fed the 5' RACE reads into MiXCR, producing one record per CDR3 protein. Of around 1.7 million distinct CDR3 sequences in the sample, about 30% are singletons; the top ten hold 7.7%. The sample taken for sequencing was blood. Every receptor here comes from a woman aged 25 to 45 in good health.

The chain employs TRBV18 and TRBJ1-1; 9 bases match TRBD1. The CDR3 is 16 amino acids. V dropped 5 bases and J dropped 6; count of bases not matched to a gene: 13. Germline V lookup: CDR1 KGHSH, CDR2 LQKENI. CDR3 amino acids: CASSAPTQGARAEAFF. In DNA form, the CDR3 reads TGTGCCAGCTCAGCGCCGACACAGGGGGCGAGGGCTGAAGCTTTCTTT.

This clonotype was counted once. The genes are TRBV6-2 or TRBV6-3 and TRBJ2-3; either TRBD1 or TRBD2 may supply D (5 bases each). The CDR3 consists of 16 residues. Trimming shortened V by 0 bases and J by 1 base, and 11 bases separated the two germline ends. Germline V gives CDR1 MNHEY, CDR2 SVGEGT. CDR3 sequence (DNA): TGTGCCAGCAGTTACTCGTCGAGGGGAGGCACAGATACGCAGTATTTT. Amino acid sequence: CASSYSSRGGTDTQYF.

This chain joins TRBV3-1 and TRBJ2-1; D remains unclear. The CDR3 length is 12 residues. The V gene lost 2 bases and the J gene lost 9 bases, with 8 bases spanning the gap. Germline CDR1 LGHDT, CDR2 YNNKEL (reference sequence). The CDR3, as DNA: TGTGCCAGCAGCCAAATAGCAGCTGAGCAGTTCTTC. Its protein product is CASSQIAAEQFF.

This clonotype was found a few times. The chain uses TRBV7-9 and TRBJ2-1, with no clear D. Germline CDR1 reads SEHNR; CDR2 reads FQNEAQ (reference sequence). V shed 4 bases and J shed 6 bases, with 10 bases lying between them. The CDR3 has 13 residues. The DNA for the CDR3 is TGTGCCAGCAGCTGGGTCTCATCCAATGAGCAGTTCTTC. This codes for CASSWVSSNEQFF. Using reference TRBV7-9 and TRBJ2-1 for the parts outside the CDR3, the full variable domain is DTGVSQNPRHKITKRGQNVTFRCDPISEHNRLYWYRQTLGQGPEFLTYFQNEAQLEKSRLLSDRFSAERPKGSFSTLEIQRTEQGDSAMYLCASSWVSSNEQFFGPGTRLTVL.

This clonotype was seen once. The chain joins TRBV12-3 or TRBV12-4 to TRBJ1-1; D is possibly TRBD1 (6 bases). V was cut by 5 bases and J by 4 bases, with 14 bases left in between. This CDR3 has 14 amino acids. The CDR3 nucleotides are TGTGCCAGCAGTATACGAAGCAGGGGCACTGAAGCTTTCTTT. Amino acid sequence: CASSIRSRGTEAFF.

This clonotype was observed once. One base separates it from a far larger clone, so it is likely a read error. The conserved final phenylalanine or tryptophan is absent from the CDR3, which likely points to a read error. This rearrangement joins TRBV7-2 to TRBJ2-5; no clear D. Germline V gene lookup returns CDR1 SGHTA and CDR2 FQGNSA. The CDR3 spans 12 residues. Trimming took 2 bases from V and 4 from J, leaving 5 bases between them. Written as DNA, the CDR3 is TGTGCCAGCAGCTTAAAGGGAGAGACCCAGTACCTC. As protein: CASSLKGETQYL.

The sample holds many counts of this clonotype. DNA for the CDR3: TGCAGTGCTAGAGTACAGGGAGGCTATGGCTACACCTTC. Residues: CSARVQGGYGYTF. V gene TRBV20-1 combines with J gene TRBJ1-2; D may be TRBD1 (6 bases). Germline CDR1 is DFQATT and CDR2 is SNEGSKA (reference sequence). V lost 1 base, J lost 4 bases, and 10 bases lay in between. The CDR3 runs 13 residues.

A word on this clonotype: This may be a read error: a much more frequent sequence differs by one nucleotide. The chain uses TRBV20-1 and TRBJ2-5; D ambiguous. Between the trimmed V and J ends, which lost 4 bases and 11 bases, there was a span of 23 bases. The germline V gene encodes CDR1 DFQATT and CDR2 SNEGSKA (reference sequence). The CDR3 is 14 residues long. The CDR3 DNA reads TGCAGTGCTAATCGCGGTAGCTCCTACAATGAGCAGTACTTC. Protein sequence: CSANRGSSYNEQYF.

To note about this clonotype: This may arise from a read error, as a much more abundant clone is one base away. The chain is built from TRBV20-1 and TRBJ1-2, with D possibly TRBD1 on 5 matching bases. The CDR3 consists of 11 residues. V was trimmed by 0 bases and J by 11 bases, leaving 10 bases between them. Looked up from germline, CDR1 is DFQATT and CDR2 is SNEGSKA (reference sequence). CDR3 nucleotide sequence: TGCAGTGCTAGAGAGACAGAGGAATACACCTTC. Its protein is CSARETEEYTF.

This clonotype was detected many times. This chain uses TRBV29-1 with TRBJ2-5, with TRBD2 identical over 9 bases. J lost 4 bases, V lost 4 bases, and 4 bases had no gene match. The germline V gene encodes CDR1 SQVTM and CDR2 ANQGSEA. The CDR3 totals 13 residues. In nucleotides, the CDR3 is TGCAGCGTTGCGGGACTAGCTGGAGAGACCCAGTACTTC. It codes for CSVAGLAGETQYF.

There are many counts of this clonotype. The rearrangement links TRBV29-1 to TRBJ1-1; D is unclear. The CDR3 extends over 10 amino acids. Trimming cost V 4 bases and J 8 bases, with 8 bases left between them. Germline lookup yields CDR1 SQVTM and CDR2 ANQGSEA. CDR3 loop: CSVGPAEAFF. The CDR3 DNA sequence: TGCAGCGTTGGGCCGGCAGAAGCTTTCTTT.

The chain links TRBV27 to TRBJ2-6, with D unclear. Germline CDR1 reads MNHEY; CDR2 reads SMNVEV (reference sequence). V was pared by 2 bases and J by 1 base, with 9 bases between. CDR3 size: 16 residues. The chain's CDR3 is CASSLVTASGANVLTF. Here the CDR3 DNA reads TGTGCCAGCAGTTTAGTTACTGCGTCTGGGGCCAACGTCCTGACTTTC.

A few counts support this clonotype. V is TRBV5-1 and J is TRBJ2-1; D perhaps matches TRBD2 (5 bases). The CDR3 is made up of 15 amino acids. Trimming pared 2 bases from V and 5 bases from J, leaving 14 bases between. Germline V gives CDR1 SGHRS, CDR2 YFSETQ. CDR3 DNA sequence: TGCGCCAGCAGCTTTTATCGGGAAAGAGACAATGAGCAGTTCTTC. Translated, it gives CASSFYRERDNEQFF.

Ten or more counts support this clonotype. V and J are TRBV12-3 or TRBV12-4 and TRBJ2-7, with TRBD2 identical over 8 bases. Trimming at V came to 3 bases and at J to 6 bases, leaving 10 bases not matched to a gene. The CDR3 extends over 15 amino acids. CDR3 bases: TGTGCCAGCAGTTTTGTCTCTGGGACTAGTGGCGAGCAGTACTTC. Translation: CASSFVSGTSGEQYF.

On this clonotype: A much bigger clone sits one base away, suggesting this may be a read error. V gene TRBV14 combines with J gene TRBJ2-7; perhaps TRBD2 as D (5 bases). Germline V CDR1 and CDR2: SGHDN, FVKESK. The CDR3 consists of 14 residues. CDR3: CAGSQARGFYEQYF. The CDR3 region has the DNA TGTGCCGGCAGCCAAGCACGCGGGTTCTACGAGCAGTACTTC.

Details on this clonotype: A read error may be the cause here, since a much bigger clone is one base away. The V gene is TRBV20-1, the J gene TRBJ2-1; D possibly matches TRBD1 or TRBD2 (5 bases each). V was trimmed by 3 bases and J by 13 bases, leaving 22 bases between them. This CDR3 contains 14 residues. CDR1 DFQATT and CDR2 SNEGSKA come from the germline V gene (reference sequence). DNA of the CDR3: TGCAGTGCTAGGATCCTGAGGGGTGGGGAGACCCAGTTCTTC. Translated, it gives CSARILRGGETQFF.

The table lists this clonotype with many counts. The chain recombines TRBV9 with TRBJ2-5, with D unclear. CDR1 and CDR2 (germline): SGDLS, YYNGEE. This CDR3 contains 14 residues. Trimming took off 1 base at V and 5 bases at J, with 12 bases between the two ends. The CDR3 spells CASSVHGIGETQYF. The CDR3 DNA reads TGTGCCAGCAGCGTACATGGGATCGGGGAGACCCAGTACTTC.

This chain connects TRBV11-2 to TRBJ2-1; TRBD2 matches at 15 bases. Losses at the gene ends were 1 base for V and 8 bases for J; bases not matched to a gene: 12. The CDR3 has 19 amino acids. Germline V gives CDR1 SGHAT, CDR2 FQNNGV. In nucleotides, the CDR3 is TGTGCCAGCAGCTTAGCGGTAGGACTAGCGGGAGGGCCGAGCGATGAGCAGTTCTTC. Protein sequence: CASSLAVGLAGGPSDEQFF.

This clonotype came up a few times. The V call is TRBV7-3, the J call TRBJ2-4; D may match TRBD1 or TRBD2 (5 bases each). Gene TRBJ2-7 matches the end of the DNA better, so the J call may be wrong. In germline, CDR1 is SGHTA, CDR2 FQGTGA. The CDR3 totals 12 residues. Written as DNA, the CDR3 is TGTGCCAGCAGTAGATCTGGGGGCGAGCAGTACTTC. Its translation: CASSRSGGEQYF.

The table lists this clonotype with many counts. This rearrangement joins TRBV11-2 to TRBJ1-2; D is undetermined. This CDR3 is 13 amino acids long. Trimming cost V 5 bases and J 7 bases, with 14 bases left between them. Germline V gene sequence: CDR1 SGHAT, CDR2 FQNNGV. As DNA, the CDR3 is TGTGCCAGCAGCCCAGCTACATTAAGTGGCTACACCTTC. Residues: CASSPATLSGYTF.

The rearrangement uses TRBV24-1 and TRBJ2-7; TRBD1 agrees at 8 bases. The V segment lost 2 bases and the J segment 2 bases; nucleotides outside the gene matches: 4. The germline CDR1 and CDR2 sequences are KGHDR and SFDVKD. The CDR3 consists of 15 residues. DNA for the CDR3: TGTGCCACCAGTGATTCGGGACAGGCCACCTACGAGCAGTACTTC. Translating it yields CATSDSGQATYEQYF.

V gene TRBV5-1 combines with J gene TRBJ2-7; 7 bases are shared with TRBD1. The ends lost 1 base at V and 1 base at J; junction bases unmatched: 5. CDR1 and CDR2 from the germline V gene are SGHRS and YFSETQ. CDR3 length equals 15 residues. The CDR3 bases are TGCGCCAGCAGCTTGACAGGGGCCGGTTCCTACGAGCAGTACTTC. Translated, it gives CASSLTGAGSYEQYF. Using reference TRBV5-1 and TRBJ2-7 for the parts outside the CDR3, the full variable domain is KAGVTQTPRYLIKTRGQQVTLSCSPISGHRSVSWYQQTPGQGLQFLFEYFSETQRNKGNFPGRFSGRQFSNSRSEMNVSTLELGDSALYLCASSLTGAGSYEQYFGPGTRLTVT.

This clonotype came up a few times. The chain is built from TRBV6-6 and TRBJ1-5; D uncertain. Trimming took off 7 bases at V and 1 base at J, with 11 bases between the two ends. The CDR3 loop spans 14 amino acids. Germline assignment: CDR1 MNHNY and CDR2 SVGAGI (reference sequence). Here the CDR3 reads CASTARNSNQPQHF. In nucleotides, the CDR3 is TGTGCCAGCACCGCGCGTAACAGCAATCAGCCCCAGCATTTT.

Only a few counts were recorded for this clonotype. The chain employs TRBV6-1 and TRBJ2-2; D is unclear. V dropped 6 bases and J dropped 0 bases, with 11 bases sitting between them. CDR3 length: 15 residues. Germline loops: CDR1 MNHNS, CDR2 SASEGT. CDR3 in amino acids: CASSKLLPNTGELFF. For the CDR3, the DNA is TGTGCCAGCAGCAAACTACTCCCGAACACCGGGGAGCTGTTTTTT.